Below, 19 T cell receptor beta chains from the same sample are listed, as sequenced in a study of shared clonotypes between healthy human individuals. Libraries were prepared by immunoSEQ multiplex PCR; TCRdb keeps only in-frame clonotypes and omits some of them. The sample lists millions of clones; roughly nine tenths were seen once. Input material: naive CD4+ T cells sorted from blood. Regarding subset: CD45RA+ positively selected. The receptor source for this set is a man aged 18-30 years in good health.

Written as DNA, the CDR3 is TGTGCCAGCAGTTTTAAAGAACAGTTTAATTACGAGCAGTACTTC. Translated, it gives CASSFKEQFNYEQYF. This chain links TRBV6-5 with TRBJ2-7, with D unclear. The germline gives CDR1 MNHEY, CDR2 SVGAGI. The CDR3 contains 15 residues. Trimming left V 4 bases short and J 4 bases short, with 17 bases between.

This chain links TRBV5-1 with TRBJ2-1; 10 bases are a match to TRBD2. This CDR3 spans 18 amino acids. V was pared by 0 bases and J by 4 bases, with 10 bases of the junction left unmatched. Per the germline V gene, CDR1 is SGHRS and CDR2 is YFSETQ. The CDR3 protein is CASSLGSSGRRAYNEQFF. CDR3 coding DNA: TGCGCCAGCAGCTTGGGGTCTAGCGGGAGACGCGCGTACAATGAGCAGTTCTTC.

This chain connects TRBV6-6 to TRBJ2-2; TRBD2 matches at 7 bases. This CDR3 is built from 15 residues. Germline V gene data show CDR1 as MNHNY and CDR2 as SVGAGI (reference sequence). Trimming at V came to 2 bases and at J to 6 bases, leaving 6 bases not matched to a gene. CDR3 nucleotide sequence: TGTGCCAGCAGTTACGGACTAGTGACCCCCGGGGAGCTGTTTTTT. The encoded protein is CASSYGLVTPGELFF.

The chain recombines TRBV30 with TRBJ2-7, with D perhaps TRBD1 (6 bases). The germline V and J ends were trimmed by 5 bases and 3 bases, with 11 bases remaining between them. Germline lookup yields CDR1 GTSNPN and CDR2 SVGIG (reference sequence). The CDR3 has 12 amino acids. This chain's CDR3 is CAWRDTYYEQYF. The CDR3 region has the DNA TGTGCCTGGCGGGACACCTACTACGAGCAGTACTTC.

As for this clone: Other DNA sequences within the sample encode an identical CDR3. The gene calls are TRBV6-5 and TRBJ2-7, with TRBD1 matching over 7 bases. Germline CDR1 MNHEY, CDR2 SVGAGI. The CDR3 has 14 residues. The V gene end was trimmed by 6 bases and the J gene end by 4 bases; junction bases not matched to a gene: 9. The CDR3 sequence: CASSSPGQNYEQYF. The CDR3 DNA is TGTGCCAGCAGCTCTCCGGGACAGAATTACGAGCAGTACTTC.

This clone was picked up a small number of times. This chain links TRBV9 with TRBJ1-1; a possible D gene is TRBD1 (6 bases). The V gene lost 0 bases and the J gene lost 10 bases, with 10 bases spanning the gap. Germline V CDR1 and CDR2: SGDLS, YYNGEE. The CDR3 covers 12 residues. The DNA for the CDR3 is TGTGCCAGCAGCGTAGGGCAGGGGCGAGCTTTCTTT. Residues: CASSVGQGRAFF.

The V gene is TRBV18, the J gene TRBJ2-3, with TRBD2 as a possible D gene (6 bases). Trimming stripped 2 bases from V and 3 bases from J, with 12 bases between. CDR1 KGHSH and CDR2 LQKENI come from the germline V gene. The CDR3 has 15 residues. DNA for the CDR3: TGTGCCAGCTCACCAGTGGAGGGTGAAACAGATACGCAGTATTTT. Its translation is CASSPVEGETDTQYF.

This chain connects TRBV28 to TRBJ1-2; no clear D. The ends were cut back, 5 bases at V and 8 bases at J, with 15 bases in the middle. The CDR3 contains 13 residues. The V gene's germline CDR1 is MDHEN and CDR2 SYDVKM. Here the CDR3 DNA reads TGTGCCAGCAGTCCACCGGCGGGGATCGGCTACACCTTC. This gives the protein CASSPPAGIGYTF.

This chain connects TRBV10-3 to TRBJ1-2; a weak D match, TRBD1 (6 bases). This CDR3 comprises 14 residues. V was cut by 4 bases and J by 0 bases, with 9 bases left in between. Germline V CDR1 and CDR2: ENHRY, SYGVKD. The CDR3 region is CAISVQGSNYGYTF. The CDR3 DNA sequence: TGTGCCATCAGTGTACAGGGATCTAACTATGGCTACACCTTC.

This sequence joins TRBV4-1 and TRBJ1-6; D is perhaps TRBD1 (6 bases). Trimming shortened V by 0 bases and J by 4 bases, and 7 bases separated the two germline ends. This CDR3 spans 15 amino acids. CDR1 is MGHRA and CDR2 is YSYEKL in the germline V gene. This chain's CDR3 is CASSQEQGYNSPLHF. The CDR3 bases are TGCGCCAGCAGCCAAGAGCAGGGGTATAATTCACCCCTCCACTTT.

DNA of the CDR3: TGTGCCAGCAGCTCATTGGGGACGGAGATTCAGTACTTC. The encoded protein is CASSSLGTEIQYF. The chain joins TRBV13 to TRBJ2-4, with D possibly being TRBD1 or TRBD2 (5 bases each). Germline assignment: CDR1 PRHDT and CDR2 FYEKMQ (reference sequence). The CDR3 loop spans 13 amino acids. The V and J ends lost 4 bases and 10 bases respectively, with 14 bases between them.

Comment on this clone: One end of the junction is discordant with germline, which a read error may explain. The chain employs TRBV7-2 and TRBJ1-4; tentatively, D is TRBD1 (6 bases). The CDR3 loop spans 13 amino acids. Per the germline V gene, CDR1 is SGHTA and CDR2 is FQGNSA. CDR3 sequence reads: CASSPQPKGVRRF. CDR3 nucleotide sequence: TGTGCCAGCAGCCCGCAGCCGAAGGGGGTACGGCGATTT.

This sequence joins TRBV7-9 and TRBJ2-2; no reliable D call. Germline V gene lookup returns CDR1 SEHNR and CDR2 FQNEAQ (reference sequence). Deletions cut 2 bases from V and 0 bases from J, with 13 bases between. The CDR3 loop spans 17 amino acids. CDR3 bases: TGTGCCAGCAGCTTAAATCTTGGCCAACCGAACACCGGGGAGCTGTTTTTT. Residues: CASSLNLGQPNTGELFF.

V gene TRBV7-2 combines with J gene TRBJ2-2; D not certain. Germline CDR1 and CDR2: SGHTA and FQGNSA. V was pared by 8 bases and J by 4 bases, with 14 bases between. The CDR3 has 14 residues. CDR3 residues: CASWKAGGTGELFF. CDR3 sequence (DNA): TGTGCCAGCTGGAAGGCCGGCGGCACCGGGGAGCTGTTTTTT.

This chain joins TRBV30 and TRBJ1-6; D is unclear. This CDR3 is 14 amino acids long. Trimming left V 3 bases short and J 5 bases short, with 11 bases between. Germline V gene sequence: CDR1 GTSNPN, CDR2 SVGIG (reference sequence). The DNA of the CDR3 is TGTGCCTGGAGGATTGCCAGCCATAATTCACCCCTCCACTTT. Translating it yields CAWRIASHNSPLHF. The whole variable domain, remainder taken from reference TRBV30 and TRBJ1-6, is SQTIHQWPATLVQPVGSPLSLECTVEGTSNPNLYWYRQAAGRGLQLLFYSVGIGQISSEVPQNLSASRPQDRQFILSSKKLLLSDSGFYLCAWRIASHNSPLHFGNGTRLTVT.

J is TRBJ2-3 and V is TRBV18; 10 nucleotides line up with TRBD2. The junction had 3 bases not matched to a gene; V was cut back by 6 bases and J by 6 bases. Germline assignment: CDR1 KGHSH and CDR2 LQKENI. This CDR3 region has 13 residues. The CDR3 sequence: CASSQTSGDTQYF. CDR3 nucleotides: TGTGCCAGCTCTCAGACTAGCGGGGATACGCAGTATTTT.

The gene calls are TRBV19 and TRBJ2-2, with D unresolved. This CDR3 spans 15 amino acids. Germline V gene lookup returns CDR1 LNHDA and CDR2 SQIVND (reference sequence). V lost 1 base to trimming and J lost 5 bases, with 11 bases between them. CDR3: CASSIVTLGTGELFF. The CDR3 coding sequence is TGTGCCAGTAGTATAGTGACTTTGGGGACCGGGGAGCTGTTTTTT.

As to this clone: The same CDR3 arises from other DNA sequences in this sample as well. The chain couples TRBV5-4 to TRBJ1-1; 7 nucleotides agree with TRBD1. This CDR3 is 14 amino acids long. The germline CDR1 and CDR2 sequences are SGHNT and YYREEE (reference sequence). V lost 2 bases and J lost 1; bases outside the gene matches: 2. The CDR3 protein is CASSLGDRNTEAFF. CDR3 coding DNA: TGTGCCAGCAGCTTAGGGGACAGGAACACTGAAGCTTTCTTT.

This chain links TRBV19 with TRBJ1-6; 7 bases fit TRBD1. V was pared by 4 bases and J by 6 bases, with 3 bases of the junction left unmatched. The length of the CDR3 is 14 residues. Germline CDR1 LNHDA, CDR2 SQIVND (reference sequence). CDR3: CASSTGGGNSPLHF. In DNA form, the CDR3 reads TGTGCCAGTAGTACAGGGGGAGGTAATTCACCCCTCCACTTT.